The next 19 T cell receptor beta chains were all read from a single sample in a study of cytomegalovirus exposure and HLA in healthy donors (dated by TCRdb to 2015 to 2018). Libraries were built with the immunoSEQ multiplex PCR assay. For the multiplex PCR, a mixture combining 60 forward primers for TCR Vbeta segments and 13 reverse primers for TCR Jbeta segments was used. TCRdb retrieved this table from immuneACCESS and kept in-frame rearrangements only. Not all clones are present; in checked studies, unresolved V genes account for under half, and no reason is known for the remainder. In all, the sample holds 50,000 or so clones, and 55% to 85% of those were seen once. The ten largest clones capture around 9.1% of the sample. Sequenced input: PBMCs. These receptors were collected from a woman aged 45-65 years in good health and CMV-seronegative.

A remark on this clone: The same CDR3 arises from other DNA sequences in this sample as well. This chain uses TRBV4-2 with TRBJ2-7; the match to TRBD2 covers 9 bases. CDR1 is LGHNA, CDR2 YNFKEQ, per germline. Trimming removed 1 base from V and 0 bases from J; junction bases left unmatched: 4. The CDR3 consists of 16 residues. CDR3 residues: CASSQGGSGSSYEQYF. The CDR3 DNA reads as TGTGCCAGCAGCCAAGGAGGTAGCGGGAGCTCCTACGAGCAGTACTTC.

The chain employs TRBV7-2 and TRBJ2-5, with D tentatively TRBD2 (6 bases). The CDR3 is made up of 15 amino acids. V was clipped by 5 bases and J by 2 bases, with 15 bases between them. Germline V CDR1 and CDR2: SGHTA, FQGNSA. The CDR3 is CASSLSGELQETQYF. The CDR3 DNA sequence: TGTGCCAGCAGCCTCTCGGGGGAACTACAAGAGACCCAGTACTTC.

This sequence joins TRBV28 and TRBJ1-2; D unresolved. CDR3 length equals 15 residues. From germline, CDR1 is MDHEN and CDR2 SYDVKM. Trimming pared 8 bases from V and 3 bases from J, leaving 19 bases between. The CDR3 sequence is CASGFLAGIYYGYTF. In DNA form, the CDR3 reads TGTGCCAGCGGATTTCTGGCGGGGATCTACTATGGCTACACCTTC.

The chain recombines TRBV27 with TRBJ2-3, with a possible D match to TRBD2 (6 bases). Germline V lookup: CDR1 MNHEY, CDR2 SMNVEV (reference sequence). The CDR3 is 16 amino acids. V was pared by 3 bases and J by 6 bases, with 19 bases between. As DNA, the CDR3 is TGTGCCAGCAGTTTTGGTGGGGGGAACACCTGGGATACGCAGTATTTT. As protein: CASSFGGGNTWDTQYF.

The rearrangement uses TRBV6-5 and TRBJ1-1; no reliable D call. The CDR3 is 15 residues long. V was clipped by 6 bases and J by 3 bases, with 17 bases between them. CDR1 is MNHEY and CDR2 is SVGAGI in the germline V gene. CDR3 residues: CASRPTWSRDTEAFF. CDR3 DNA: TGTGCCAGCAGGCCTACATGGAGCCGGGACACTGAAGCTTTCTTT.

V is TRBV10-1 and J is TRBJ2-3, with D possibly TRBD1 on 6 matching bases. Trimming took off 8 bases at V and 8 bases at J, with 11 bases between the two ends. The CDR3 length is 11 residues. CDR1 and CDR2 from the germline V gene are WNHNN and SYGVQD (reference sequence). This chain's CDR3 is CASSDSVTQYF. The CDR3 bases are TGCGCCAGCTCGGACAGCGTTACGCAGTATTTT.

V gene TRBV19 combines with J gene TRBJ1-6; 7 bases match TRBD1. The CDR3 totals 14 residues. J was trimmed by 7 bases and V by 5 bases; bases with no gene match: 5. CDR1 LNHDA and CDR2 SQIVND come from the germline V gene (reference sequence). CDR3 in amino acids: CASSWTGGNSPLHF. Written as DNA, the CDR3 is TGTGCCAGTAGTTGGACAGGCGGCAATTCACCCCTCCACTTT.

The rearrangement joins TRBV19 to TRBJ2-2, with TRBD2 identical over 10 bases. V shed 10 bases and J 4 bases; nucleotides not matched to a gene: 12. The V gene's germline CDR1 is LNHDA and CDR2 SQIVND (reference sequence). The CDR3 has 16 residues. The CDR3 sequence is CATATAGGQGTGELFF. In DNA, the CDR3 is TGTGCCACCGCAACAGCGGGGGGGCAGGGCACCGGGGAGCTGTTTTTT.

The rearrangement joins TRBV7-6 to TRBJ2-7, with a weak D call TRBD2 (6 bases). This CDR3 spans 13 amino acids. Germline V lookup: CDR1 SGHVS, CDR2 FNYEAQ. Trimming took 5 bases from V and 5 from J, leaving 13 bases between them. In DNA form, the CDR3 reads TGTGCCAGCAGCCCTACGGGGGTGAACGAGCAGTACTTC. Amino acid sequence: CASSPTGVNEQYF.

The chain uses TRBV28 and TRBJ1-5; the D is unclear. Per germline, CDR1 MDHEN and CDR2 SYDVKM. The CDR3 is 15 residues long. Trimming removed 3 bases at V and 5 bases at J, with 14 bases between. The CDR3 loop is CASSLIGRWDQPQHF. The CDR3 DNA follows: TGTGCCAGCAGTTTGATCGGGAGATGGGATCAGCCCCAGCATTTT. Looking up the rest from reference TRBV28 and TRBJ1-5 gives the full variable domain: DVKVTQSSRYLVKRTGEKVFLECVQDMDHENMFWYRQDPGLGLRLIYFSYDVKMKEKGDIPEGYSVSREKKERFSLILESASTNQTSMYLCASSLIGRWDQPQHFGDGTRLSIL.

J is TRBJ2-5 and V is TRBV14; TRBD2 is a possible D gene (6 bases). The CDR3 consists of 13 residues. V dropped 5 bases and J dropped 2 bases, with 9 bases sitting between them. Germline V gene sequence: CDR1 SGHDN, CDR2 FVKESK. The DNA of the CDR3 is TGTGCCAGCAGCGCGGGGTTTCAAGAGACCCAGTACTTC. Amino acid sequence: CASSAGFQETQYF.

In DNA form, the CDR3 reads TGTGCCAGCAGCCGTTCGTCCCAAGAGACCCAGTACTTC. Its translation is CASSRSSQETQYF. The chain has TRBV7-2 and TRBJ2-5; D call uncertain. Germline CDR1 SGHTA, CDR2 FQGNSA. The ends were cut back, 5 bases at V and 1 base at J, with 8 bases in the middle. The CDR3 is made up of 13 amino acids.

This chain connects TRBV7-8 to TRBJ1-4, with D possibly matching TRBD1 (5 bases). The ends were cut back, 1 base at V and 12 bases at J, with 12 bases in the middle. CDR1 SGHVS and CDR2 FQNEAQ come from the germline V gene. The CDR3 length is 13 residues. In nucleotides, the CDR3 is TGTGCCAGCAGCTTAGACAGGTTACACGAACTGTTTTTT. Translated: CASSLDRLHELFF.

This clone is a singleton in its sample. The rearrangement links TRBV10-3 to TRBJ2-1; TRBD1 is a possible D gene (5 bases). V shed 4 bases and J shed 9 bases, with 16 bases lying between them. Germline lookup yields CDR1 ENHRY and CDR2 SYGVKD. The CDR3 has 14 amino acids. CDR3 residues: CAISAGLGQPEQFF. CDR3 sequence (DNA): TGTGCCATCAGTGCTGGATTAGGACAACCTGAGCAGTTCTTC.

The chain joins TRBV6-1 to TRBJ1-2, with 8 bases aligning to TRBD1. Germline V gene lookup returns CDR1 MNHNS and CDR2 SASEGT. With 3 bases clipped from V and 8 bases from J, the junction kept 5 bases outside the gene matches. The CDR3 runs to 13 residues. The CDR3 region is CASSDSTGVGYTF. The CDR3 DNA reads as TGTGCCAGCAGTGACTCGACAGGGGTCGGCTACACCTTC.

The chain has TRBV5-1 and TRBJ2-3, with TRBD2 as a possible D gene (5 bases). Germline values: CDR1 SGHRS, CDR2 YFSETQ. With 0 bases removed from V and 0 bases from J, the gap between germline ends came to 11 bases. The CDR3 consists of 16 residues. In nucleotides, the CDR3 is TGCGCCAGCAGCTTGGGACTGGAGGAGAGCACAGATACGCAGTATTTT. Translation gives CASSLGLEESTDTQYF.

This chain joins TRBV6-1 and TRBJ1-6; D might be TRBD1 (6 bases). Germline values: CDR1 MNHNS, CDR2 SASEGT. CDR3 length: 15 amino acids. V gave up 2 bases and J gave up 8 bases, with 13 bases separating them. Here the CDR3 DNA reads TGTGCCAGCAGTGAACTGACAGGCCAATATTCACCCCTCCACTTT. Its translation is CASSELTGQYSPLHF.

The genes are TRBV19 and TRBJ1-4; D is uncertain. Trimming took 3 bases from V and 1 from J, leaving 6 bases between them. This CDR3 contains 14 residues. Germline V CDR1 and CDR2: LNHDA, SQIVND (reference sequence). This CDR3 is CASSIAGTNEKLFF. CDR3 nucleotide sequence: TGTGCCAGTAGTATCGCAGGAACTAATGAAAAACTGTTTTTT.

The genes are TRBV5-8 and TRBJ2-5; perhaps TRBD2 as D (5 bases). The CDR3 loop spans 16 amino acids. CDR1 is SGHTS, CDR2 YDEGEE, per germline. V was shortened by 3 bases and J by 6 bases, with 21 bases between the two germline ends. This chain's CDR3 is CASSSTPGNERKTQYF. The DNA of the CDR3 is TGTGCCAGCAGCTCGACTCCCGGGAACGAAAGGAAGACCCAGTACTTC.